This T cell receptor (beta chain) was captured by sequencing in a study of follicular helper T cells after annual influenza vaccination. TCRdb's table, derived via immunoSEQ multiplex PCR, lists solely in-frame clones and lacks some. The repertoire holds about 11,000 clones, with 70% to 85% as singletons. V dropped 5 bases and J dropped 4; count of bases not matched to a gene: 4. Per the germline V gene, CDR1 is SGHTA and CDR2 is FQGNSA. The CDR3 is made up of 13 amino acids. The source of this sequence is an adult who received the influenza vaccine. Here the sequenced sample was CXCR5- memory CD4+ T cells sorted from blood, taken 6 weeks after influenza vaccination. The genes are TRBV7-2 and TRBJ2-7, with 8 bases fitting TRBD1. The CDR3 nucleotides read TGTGCCAGCAGCCGACAGGGGTTATACGAGCAGTACTTC. Amino acids: CASSRQGLYEQYF.